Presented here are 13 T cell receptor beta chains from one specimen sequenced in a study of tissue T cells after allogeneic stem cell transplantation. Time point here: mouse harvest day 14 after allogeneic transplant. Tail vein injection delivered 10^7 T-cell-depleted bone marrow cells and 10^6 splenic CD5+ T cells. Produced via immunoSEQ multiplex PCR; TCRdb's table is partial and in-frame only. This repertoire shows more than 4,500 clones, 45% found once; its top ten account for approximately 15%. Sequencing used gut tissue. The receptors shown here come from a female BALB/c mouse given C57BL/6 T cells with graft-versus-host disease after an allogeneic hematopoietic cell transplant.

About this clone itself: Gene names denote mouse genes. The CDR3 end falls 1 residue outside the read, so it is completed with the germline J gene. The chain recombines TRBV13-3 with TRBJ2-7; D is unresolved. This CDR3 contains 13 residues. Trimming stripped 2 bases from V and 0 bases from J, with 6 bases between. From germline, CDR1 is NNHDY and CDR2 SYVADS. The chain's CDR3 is CASSEGGSYEQYF. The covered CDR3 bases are TGTGCCAGCAGTGAGGGCGGCTCCTATGAACAGTAC.

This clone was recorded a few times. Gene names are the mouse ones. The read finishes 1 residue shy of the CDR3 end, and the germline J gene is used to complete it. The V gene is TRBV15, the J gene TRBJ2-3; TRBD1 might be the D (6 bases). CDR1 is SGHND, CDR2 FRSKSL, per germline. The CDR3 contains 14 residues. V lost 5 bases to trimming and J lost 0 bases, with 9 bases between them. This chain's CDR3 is CASSRDISAETLYF. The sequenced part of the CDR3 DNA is TGTGCCAGCAGTCGGGACATTAGTGCAGAAACGCTGTAT.

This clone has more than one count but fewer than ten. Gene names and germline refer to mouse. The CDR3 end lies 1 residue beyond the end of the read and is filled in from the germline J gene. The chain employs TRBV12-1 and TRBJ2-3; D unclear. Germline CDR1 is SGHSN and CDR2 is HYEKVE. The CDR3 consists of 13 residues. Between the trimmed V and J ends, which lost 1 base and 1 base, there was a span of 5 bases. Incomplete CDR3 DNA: TGTGCCAGCTCTCTTCAGGGTGCAGAAACGCTGTAT. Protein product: CASSLQGAETLY. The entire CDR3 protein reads CASSLQGAETLYF.

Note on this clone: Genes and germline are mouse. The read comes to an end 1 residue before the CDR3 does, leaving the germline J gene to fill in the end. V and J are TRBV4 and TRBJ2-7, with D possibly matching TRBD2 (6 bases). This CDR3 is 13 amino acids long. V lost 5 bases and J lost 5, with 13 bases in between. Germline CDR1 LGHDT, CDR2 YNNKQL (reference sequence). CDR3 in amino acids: CASSLGWGDEQYF. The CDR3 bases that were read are TGTGCCAGCAGCCTCGGCTGGGGTGATGAACAGTAC.

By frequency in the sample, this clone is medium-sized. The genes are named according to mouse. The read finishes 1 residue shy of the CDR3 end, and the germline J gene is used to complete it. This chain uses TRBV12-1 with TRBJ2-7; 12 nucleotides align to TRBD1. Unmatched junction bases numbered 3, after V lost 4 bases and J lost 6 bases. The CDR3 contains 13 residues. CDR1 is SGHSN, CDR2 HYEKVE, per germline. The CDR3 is CASSRDRGLEQYF. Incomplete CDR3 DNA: TGTGCCAGCTCACGGGACAGGGGGCTTGAACAGTAC.

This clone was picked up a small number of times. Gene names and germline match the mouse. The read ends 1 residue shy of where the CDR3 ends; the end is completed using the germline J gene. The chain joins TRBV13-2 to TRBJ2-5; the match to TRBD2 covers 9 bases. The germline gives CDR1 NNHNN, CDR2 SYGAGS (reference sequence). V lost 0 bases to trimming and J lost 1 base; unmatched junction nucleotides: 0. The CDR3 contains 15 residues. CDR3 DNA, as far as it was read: TGTGCCAGCGGTGATGCTGGGGGGGACCAAGACACCCAGTAC. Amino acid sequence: CASGDAGGDQDTQY. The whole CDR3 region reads CASGDAGGDQDTQYF.

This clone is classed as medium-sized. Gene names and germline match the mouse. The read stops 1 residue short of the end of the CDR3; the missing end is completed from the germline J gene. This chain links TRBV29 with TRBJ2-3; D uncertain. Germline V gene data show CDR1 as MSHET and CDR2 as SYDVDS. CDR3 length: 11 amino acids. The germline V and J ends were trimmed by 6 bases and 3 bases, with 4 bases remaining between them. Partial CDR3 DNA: TGTGCTAGCAGACAAGCAGAAACGCTGTAT. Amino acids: CASRQAETLY. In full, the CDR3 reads CASRQAETLYF.

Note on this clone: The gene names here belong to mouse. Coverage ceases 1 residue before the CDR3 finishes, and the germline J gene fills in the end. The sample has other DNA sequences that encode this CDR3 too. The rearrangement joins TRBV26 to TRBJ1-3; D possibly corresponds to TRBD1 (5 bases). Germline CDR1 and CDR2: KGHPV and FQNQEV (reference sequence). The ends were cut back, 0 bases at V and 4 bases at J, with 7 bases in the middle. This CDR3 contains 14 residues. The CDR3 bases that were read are TGTGCCAGCAGTCTGTCCGGGGCAGGAAATACGCTCTAT. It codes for CASSLSGAGNTLY. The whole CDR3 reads CASSLSGAGNTLYF.

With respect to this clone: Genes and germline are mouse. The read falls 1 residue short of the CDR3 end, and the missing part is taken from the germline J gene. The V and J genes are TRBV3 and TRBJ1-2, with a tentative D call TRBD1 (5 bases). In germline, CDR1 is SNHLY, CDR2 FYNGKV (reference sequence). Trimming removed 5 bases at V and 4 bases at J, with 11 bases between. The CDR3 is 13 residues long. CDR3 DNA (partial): TGTGCCAGCAGCAAGAACGGGGGCTCCGACTACACC. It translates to CASSKNGGSDYT. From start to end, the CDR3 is CASSKNGGSDYTF.

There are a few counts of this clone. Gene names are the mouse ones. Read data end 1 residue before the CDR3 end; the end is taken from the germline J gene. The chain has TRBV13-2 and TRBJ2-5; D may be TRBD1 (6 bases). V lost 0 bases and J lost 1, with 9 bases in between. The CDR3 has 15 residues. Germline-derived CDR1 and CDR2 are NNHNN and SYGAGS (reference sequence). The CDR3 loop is CASGDAPGDQDTQYF. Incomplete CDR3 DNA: TGTGCCAGCGGTGATGCGCCAGGGGACCAAGACACCCAGTAC.

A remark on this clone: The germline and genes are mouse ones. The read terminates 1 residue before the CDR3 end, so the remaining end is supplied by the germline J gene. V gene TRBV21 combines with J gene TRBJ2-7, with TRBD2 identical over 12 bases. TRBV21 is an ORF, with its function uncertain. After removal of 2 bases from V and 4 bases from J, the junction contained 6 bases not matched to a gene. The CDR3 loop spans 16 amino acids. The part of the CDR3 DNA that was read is TGTGCTAGCAGTCAAAGCCGGACTGGGGGGGGGTATGAACAGTAC. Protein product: CASSQSRTGGGYEQY. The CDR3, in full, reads CASSQSRTGGGYEQYF.

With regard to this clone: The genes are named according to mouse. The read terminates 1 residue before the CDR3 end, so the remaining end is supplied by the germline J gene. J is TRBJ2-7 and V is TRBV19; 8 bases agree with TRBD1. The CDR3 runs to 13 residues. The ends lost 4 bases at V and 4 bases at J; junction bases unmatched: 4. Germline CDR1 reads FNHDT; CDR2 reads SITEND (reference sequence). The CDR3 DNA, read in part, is TGTGCCAGCAGTGGCCGGGACAGGTATGAACAGTAC. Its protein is CASSGRDRYEQY. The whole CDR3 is CASSGRDRYEQYF.

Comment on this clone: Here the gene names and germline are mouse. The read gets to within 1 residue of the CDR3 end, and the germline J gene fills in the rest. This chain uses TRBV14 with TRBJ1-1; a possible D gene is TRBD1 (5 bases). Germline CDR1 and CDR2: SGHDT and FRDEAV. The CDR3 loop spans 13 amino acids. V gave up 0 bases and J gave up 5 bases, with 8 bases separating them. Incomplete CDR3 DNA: TGTGCCAGCAGTTTCTATGGGGGAACAGAAGTCTTC. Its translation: CASSFYGGTEVF. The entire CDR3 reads CASSFYGGTEVFF.